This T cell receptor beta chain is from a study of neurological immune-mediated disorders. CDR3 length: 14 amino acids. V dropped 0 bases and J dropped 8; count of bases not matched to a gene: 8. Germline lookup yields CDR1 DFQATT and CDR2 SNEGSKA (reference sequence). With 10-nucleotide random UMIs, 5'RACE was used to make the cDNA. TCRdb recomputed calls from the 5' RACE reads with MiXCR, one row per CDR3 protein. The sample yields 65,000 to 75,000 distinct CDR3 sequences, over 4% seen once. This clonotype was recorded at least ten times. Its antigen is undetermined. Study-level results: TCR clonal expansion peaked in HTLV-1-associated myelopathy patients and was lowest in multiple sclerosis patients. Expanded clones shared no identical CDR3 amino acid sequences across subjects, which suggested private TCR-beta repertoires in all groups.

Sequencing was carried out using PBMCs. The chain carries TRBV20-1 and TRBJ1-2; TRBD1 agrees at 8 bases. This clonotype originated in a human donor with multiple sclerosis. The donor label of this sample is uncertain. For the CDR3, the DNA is TGCAGTGCTAGAGACCCAGGGGGCTTCTGGGGCTACACCTTC. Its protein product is CSARDPGGFWGYTF.